This entry is about one TCR beta chain. Individual cDNA molecules carried attached unique molecular identifiers. TCRdb processed the 5' RACE reads anew with MiXCR; each CDR3 protein has one entry. In the table there are around 77,000 distinct CDR3 sequences, roughly 5.3% of which are singletons. The germline CDR1 and CDR2 sequences are LNHNV and YYDKDF (reference sequence). V was clipped by 1 base and J by 0 bases, with 10 bases between them. The CDR3 is 16 residues long. This sample is drawn from a study of early T cells in non-severe SARS-CoV-2 infection. The chain couples TRBV15 to TRBJ2-1, with D uncertain. The input for sequencing was whole blood, taken at baseline. The receptor comes from an adult who was a healthcare worker with PCR-confirmed SARS-CoV-2 infection or an uninfected control (not recorded which). The CDR3: CATSRAPLSSYNEQFF. CDR3 sequence (DNA): TGTGCCACCAGCAGAGCGCCCCTTAGCTCCTACAATGAGCAGTTCTTC.